This section outlines one T cell receptor beta chain sequence together with its context. This record belongs to a study of blood T cell repertoires in COVID-19. Here immunoSEQ multiplex PCR was the method, and the copy in TCRdb shows in-frame clones only, minus some. The table shows approximately 240,000 clones, with 83% occurring only once. The clonotype originates from a human donor in a cohort sampled during active COVID-19. Sequencing input: peripheral blood.

The CDR3 sequence: CASSPGGSSTDTQYF. CDR3 in DNA: TGTGCCAGCAGCCCGGGGGGTTCTAGCACAGATACGCAGTATTTT. V gene TRBV9 combines with J gene TRBJ2-3, with TRBD2 matching 7 bases. V was clipped by 4 bases and J by 0 bases; unmatched bases: 5. The germline CDR1 and CDR2 sequences are SGDLS and YYNGEE. This CDR3 is 15 amino acids long. The full variable domain, completed using reference TRBV9 and TRBJ2-3, is DSGVTQTPKHLITATGQRVTLRCSPRSGDLSVYWYQQSLDQGLQFLIQYYNGEERAKGNILERFSAQQFPDLHSELNLSSLELGDSALYFCASSPGGSSTDTQYFGPGTRLTVL.